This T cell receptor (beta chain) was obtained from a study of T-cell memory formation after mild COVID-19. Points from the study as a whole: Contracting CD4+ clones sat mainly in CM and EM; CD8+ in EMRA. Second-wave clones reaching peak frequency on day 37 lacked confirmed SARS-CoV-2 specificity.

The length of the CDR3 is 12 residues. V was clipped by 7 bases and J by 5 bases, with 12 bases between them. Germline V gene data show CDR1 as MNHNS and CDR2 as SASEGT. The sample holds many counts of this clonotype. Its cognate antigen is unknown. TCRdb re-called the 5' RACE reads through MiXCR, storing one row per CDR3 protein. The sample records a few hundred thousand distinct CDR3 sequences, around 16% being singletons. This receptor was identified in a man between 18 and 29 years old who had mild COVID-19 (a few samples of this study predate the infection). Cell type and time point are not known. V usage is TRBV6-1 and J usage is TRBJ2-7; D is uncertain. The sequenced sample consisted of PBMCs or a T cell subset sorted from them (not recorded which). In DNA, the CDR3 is TGTGCCAGCATGTACCTAAACGACGAGCAGTACTTC. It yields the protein CASMYLNDEQYF.